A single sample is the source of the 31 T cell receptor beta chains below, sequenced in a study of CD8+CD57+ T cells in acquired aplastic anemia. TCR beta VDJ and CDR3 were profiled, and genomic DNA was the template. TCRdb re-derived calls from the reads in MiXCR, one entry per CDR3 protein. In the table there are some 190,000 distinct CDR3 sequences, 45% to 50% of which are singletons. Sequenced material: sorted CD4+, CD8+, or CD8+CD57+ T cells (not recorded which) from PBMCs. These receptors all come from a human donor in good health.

The chain's CDR3 is CAISESGDATQYF. The CDR3 DNA reads as TGTGCCATCAGTGAGTCGGGGGACGCGACCCAGTACTTC. This rearrangement joins TRBV10-3 to TRBJ2-5; perhaps D is TRBD1 or TRBD2 (5 bases each). V was clipped by 0 bases and J by 7 bases, with 9 bases between them. The germline CDR1 and CDR2 sequences are ENHRY and SYGVKD. CDR3 length: 13 amino acids.

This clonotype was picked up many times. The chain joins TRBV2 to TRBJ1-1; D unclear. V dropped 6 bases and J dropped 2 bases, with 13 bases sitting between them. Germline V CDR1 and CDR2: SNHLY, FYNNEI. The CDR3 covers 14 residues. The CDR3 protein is CASSPEQGNTEAFF. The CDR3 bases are TGTGCCAGCAGCCCCGAGCAAGGTAACACTGAAGCTTTCTTT.

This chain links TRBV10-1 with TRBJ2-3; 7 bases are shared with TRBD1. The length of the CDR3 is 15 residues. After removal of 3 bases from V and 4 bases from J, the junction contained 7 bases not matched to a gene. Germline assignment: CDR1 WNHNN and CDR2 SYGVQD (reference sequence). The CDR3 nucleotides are TGCGCCAGCAGTGAAGACAGGGCGGGTCCAGATACGCAGTATTTT. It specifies CASSEDRAGPDTQYF.

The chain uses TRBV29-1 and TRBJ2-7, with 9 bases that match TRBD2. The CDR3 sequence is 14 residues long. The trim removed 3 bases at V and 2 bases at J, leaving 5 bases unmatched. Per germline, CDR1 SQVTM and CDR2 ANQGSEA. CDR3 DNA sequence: TGCAGCGTTGAGGGCGGGAGGGGAACCTACGAGCAGTACTTC. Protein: CSVEGGRGTYEQYF.

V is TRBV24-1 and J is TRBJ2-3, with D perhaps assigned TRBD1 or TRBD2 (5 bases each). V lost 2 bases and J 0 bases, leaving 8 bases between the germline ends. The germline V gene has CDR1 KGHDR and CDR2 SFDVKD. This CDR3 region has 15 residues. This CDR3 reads CATSDSRDSTDTQYF. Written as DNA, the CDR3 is TGTGCCACCAGTGATTCCAGGGACAGCACAGATACGCAGTATTTT.

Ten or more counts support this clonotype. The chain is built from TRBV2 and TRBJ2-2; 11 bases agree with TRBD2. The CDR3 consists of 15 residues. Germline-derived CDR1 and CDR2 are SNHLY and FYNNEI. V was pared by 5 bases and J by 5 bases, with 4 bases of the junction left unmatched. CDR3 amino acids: CASSLAGGFTGELFF. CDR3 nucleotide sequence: TGTGCCAGCAGTCTAGCGGGAGGATTTACCGGGGAGCTGTTTTTT.

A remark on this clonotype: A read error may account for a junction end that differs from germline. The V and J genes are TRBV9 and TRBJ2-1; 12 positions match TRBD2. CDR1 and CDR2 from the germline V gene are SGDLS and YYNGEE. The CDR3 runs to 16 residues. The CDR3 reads CASGVTSSGRAYEQFF. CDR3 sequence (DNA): TGTGCCAGCGGCGTAACCTCTAGCGGGAGGGCCTATGAGCAGTTCTTC.

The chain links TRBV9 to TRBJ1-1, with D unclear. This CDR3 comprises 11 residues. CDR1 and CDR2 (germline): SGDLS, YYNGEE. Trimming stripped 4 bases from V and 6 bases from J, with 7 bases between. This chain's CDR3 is CASSSLSEAFF. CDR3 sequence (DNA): TGTGCCAGCAGCTCCCTGTCTGAAGCTTTCTTT.

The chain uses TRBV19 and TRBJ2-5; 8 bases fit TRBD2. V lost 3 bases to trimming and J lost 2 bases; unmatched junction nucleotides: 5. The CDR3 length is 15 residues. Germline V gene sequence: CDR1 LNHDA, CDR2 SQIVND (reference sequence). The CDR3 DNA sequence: TGTGCCAGTAGTATTAGGAGCGGGGGACAAGAGACCCAGTACTTC. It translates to CASSIRSGGQETQYF.

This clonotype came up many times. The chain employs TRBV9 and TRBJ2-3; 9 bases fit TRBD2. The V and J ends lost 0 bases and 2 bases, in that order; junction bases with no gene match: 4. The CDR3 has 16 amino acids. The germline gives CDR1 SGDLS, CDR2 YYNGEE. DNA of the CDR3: TGTGCCAGCAGCGTAGGCGGCGGGAGGGCCACAGATACGCAGTATTTT. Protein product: CASSVGGGRATDTQYF. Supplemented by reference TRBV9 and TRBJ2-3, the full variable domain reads DSGVTQTPKHLITATGQRVTLRCSPRSGDLSVYWYQQSLDQGLQFLIQYYNGEERAKGNILERFSAQQFPDLHSELNLSSLELGDSALYFCASSVGGGRATDTQYFGPGTRLTVL.

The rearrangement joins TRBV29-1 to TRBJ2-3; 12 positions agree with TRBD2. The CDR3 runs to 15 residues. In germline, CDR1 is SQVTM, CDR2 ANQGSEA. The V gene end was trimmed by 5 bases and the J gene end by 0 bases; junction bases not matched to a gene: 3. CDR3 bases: TGCAGCGTTCCCGGGACTAGCGGGAGCACAGATACGCAGTATTTT. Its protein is CSVPGTSGSTDTQYF.

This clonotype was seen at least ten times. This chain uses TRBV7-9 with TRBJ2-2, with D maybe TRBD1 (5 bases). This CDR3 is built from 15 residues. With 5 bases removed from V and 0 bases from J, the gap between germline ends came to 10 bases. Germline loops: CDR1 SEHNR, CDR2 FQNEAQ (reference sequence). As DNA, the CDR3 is TGTGCCAGCAGCCACAGGCCGACGAACACCGGGGAGCTGTTTTTT. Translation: CASSHRPTNTGELFF. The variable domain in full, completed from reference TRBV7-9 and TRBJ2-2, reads DTGVSQNPRHKITKRGQNVTFRCDPISEHNRLYWYRQTLGQGPEFLTYFQNEAQLEKSRLLSDRFSAERPKGSFSTLEIQRTEQGDSAMYLCASSHRPTNTGELFFGEGSRLTVL.

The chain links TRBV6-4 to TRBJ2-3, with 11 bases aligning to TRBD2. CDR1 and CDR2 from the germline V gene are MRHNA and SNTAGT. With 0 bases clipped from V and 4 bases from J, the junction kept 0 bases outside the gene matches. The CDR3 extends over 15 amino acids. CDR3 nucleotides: TGTGCCAGCAGTGACTCTAGCGGGGGGGCAGATACGCAGTATTTT. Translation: CASSDSSGGADTQYF.

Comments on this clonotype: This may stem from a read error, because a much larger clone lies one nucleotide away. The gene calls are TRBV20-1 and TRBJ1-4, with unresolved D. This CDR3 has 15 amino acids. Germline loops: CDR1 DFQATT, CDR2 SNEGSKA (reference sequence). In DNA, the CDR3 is TGCAGTGCTAGAAAAACAGTCGCGGCTAATGAAAAACTGCTTTTT. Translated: CSARKTVAANEKLLF.

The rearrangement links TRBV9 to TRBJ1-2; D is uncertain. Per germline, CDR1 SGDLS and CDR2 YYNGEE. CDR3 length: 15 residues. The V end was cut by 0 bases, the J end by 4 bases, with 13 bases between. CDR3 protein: CASSVDSWTVYGYTF. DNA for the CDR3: TGTGCCAGCAGCGTAGATTCTTGGACGGTCTATGGCTACACCTTC.

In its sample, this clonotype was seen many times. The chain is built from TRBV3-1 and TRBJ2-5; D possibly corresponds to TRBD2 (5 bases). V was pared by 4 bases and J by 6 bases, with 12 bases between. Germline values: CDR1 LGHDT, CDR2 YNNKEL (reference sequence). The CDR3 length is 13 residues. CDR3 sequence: CASSPGATKTQYF. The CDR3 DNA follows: TGTGCCAGCAGCCCCGGTGCGACTAAGACCCAGTACTTC.

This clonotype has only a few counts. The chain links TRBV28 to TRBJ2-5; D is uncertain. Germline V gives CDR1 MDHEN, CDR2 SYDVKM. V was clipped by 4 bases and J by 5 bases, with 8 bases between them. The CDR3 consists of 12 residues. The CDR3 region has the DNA TGTGCCAGCAGTTCCCCGGCGGAGACCCAGTACTTC. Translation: CASSSPAETQYF. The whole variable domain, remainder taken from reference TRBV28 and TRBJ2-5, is DVKVTQSSRYLVKRTGEKVFLECVQDMDHENMFWYRQDPGLGLRLIYFSYDVKMKEKGDIPEGYSVSREKKERFSLILESASTNQTSMYLCASSSPAETQYFGPGTRLLVL.

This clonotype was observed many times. DNA of the CDR3: TGTGCCAGCAGAGCTGGACAGGGAGGCTACACCTTC. This encodes CASRAGQGGYTF. This rearrangement joins TRBV6-1 to TRBJ1-2; 8 bases are shared with TRBD1. This CDR3 comprises 12 residues. Germline CDR1 is MNHNS and CDR2 is SASEGT. After removal of 6 bases from V and 8 bases from J, the junction contained 5 bases not matched to a gene.

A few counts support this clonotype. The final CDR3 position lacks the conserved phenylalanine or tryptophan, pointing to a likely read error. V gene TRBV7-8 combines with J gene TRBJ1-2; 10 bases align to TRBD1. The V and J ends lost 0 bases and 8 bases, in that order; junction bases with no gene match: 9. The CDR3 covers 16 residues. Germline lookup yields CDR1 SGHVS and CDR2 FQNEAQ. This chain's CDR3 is CASSLASGTGDRGYTL. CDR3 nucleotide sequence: TGTGCCAGCAGCTTAGCTTCCGGGACAGGGGATCGGGGCTACACCCTC.

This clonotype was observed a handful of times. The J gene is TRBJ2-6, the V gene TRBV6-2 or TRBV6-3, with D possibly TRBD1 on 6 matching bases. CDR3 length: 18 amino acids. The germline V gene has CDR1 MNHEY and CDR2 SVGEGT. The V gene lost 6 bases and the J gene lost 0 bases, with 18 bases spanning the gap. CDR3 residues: CASSPLGRGYSGANVLTF. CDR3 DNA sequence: TGTGCCAGCAGCCCGCTGGGCAGGGGATACTCTGGGGCCAACGTCCTGACTTTC.

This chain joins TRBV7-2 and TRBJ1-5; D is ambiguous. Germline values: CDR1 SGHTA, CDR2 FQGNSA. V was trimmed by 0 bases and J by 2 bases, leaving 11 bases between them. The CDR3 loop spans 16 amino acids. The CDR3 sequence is CASSLALGDGNQPQHF. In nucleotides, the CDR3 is TGTGCCAGCAGCTTAGCTTTGGGAGACGGCAATCAGCCCCAGCATTTT.

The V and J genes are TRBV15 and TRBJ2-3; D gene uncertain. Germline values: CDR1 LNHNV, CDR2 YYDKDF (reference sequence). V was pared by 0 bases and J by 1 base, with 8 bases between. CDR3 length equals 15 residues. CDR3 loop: CATSRESGGTDTQYF. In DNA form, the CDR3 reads TGTGCCACCAGCAGAGAGTCTGGGGGCACAGATACGCAGTATTTT.

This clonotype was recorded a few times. The CDR3 coding sequence is TGTGCCAGCAGCTTAGATAGCGGACAGGGGGCTAACGGCTACACCTTC. It codes for CASSLDSGQGANGYTF. This chain connects TRBV7-8 to TRBJ1-2, with TRBD1 matching over 11 bases. V lost 1 base, J lost 8 bases, and 9 bases stayed unmatched. CDR1 and CDR2 (germline): SGHVS, FQNEAQ. This CDR3 comprises 16 residues.

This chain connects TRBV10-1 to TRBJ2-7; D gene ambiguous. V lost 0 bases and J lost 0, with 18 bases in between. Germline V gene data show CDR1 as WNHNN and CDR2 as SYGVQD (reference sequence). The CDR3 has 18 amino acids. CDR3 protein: CASSESVWLGGGSYEQYF. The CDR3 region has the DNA TGCGCCAGCAGTGAGTCGGTGTGGCTCGGCGGTGGCTCCTACGAGCAGTACTTC.

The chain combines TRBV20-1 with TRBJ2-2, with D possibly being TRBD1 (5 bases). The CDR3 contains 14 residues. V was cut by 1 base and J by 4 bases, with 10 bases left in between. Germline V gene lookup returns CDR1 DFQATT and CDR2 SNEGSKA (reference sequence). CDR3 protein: CSARGGHPTGELFF. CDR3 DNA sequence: TGCAGTGCTAGAGGCGGACACCCCACCGGGGAGCTGTTTTTT.

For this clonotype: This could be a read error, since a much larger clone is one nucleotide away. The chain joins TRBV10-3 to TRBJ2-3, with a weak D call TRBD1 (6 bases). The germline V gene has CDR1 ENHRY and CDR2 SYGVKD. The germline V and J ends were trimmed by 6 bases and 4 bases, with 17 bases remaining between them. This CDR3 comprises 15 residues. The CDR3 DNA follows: TGTGCCATCAGAATACGGGACACACTATCAGATACGCAGTATTTT. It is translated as CAIRIRDTLSDTQYF.

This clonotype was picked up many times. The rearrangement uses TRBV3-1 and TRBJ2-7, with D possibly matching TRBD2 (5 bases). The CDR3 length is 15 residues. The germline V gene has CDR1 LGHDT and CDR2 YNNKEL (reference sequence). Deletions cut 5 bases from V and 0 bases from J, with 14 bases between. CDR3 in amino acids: CASSYRTGSSYEQYF. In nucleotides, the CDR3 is TGTGCCAGCAGCTATAGGACGGGGAGCTCCTACGAGCAGTACTTC.

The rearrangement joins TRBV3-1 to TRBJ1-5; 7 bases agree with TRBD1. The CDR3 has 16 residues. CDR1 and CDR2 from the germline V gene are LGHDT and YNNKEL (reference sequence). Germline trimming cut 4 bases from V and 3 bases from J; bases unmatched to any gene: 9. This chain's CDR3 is CASSLSQTGINQPQHF. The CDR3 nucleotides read TGTGCCAGCAGCCTGTCCCAGACAGGGATCAATCAGCCCCAGCATTTT.

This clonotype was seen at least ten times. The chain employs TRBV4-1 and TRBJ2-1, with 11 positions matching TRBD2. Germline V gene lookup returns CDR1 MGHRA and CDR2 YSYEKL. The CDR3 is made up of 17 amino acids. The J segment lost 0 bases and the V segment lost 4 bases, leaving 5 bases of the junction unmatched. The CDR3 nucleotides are TGCGCCAGCAGCCTAGAGACTAGCGGGACCTCCTACAATGAGCAGTTCTTC. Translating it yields CASSLETSGTSYNEQFF.

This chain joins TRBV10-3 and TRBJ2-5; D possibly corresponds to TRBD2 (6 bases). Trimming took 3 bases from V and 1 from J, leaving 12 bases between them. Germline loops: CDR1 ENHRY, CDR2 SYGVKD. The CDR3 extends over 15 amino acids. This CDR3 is CAISDTLAPQETQYF. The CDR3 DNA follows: TGTGCCATCAGTGATACACTAGCACCCCAAGAGACCCAGTACTTC.

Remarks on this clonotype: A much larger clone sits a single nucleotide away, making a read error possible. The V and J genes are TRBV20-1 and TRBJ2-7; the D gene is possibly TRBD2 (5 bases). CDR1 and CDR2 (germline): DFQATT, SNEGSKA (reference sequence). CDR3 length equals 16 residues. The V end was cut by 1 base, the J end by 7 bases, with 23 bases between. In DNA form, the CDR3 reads TGCAGTGCTAGAGTAGGGCGGGCGCACTCTTACAATGAGCAGTACTTC. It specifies CSARVGRAHSYNEQYF.